This entry lists 21 T cell receptor beta chains sequenced from one sample in a study of control samples from healthy donors and cancer patients. Some clones are missing from TCRdb's copy, which holds only in-frame ones; the method was immunoSEQ multiplex PCR. This table has approximately 90,000 clones, about nine tenths appearing once. Sequencing input: blood. The receptors originated from a woman aged 70-85 years in good health.

The chain carries TRBV10-2 and TRBJ1-5; D not certain. CDR1 is WSHSY, CDR2 SAAADI, per germline. V was clipped by 3 bases and J by 3 bases, with 9 bases between them. The CDR3 is made up of 14 amino acids. The chain's CDR3 is CASSDRPHNQPQHF. In nucleotides, the CDR3 is TGCGCCAGCAGTGACCGGCCGCACAATCAGCCCCAGCATTTT.

In DNA form, the CDR3 reads TGTGCCAGCAGTTTAACGGGGAAGGTCGGCTACACCTTC. Its translation is CASSLTGKVGYTF. The chain is built from TRBV12-3 or TRBV12-4 and TRBJ1-2; D is uncertain. The germline V and J ends were trimmed by 2 bases and 8 bases, with 12 bases remaining between them. This CDR3 region has 13 residues.

This rearrangement joins TRBV3-1 (or the pseudogene TRBV3-2) to TRBJ1-3; D uncertain. CDR1 LGHDT and CDR2 YNNKEL come from the germline V gene (reference sequence). V was cut by 6 bases and J by 2 bases, with 8 bases left in between. The CDR3 runs 13 residues. The CDR3 bases are TGTGCCAGCAGTGAAGGCCCTGGAAACACCATATATTTT. Residues: CASSEGPGNTIYF.

The chain couples TRBV7-2 to TRBJ1-3; 7 bases match TRBD1. Germline V lookup: CDR1 SGHTA, CDR2 FQGNSA. The CDR3 spans 15 residues. With 7 bases clipped from V and 2 bases from J, the junction kept 8 bases outside the gene matches. DNA for the CDR3: TGTGCCAGCACCTTGGAGACAGGGACTGGAAACACCATATATTTT. It specifies CASTLETGTGNTIYF.

The CDR3 is CAWSRSGGASDTQYF. The CDR3 coding sequence is TGTGCCTGGAGTCGTAGCGGGGGGGCTTCAGATACGCAGTATTTT. The rearrangement links TRBV30 to TRBJ2-3; 11 bases agree with TRBD2. The germline V gene has CDR1 GTSNPN and CDR2 SVGIG (reference sequence). V shed 2 bases, J shed 4 bases, and the junction held 5 bases outside the gene matches. The CDR3 length is 15 residues.

The chain uses TRBV5-1 and TRBJ2-3; 7 bases map to TRBD1. Germline assignment: CDR1 SGHRS and CDR2 YFSETQ. Unmatched junction bases numbered 8, after V lost 4 bases and J lost 0 bases. The CDR3 totals 16 residues. The CDR3 region has the DNA TGCGCCAGCAGCCCGAGGGGGCTTTCTAGCACAGATACGCAGTATTTT. As protein: CASSPRGLSSTDTQYF. Full variable domain (missing parts from reference TRBV5-1 and TRBJ2-3): KAGVTQTPRYLIKTRGQQVTLSCSPISGHRSVSWYQQTPGQGLQFLFEYFSETQRNKGNFPGRFSGRQFSNSRSEMNVSTLELGDSALYLCASSPRGLSSTDTQYFGPGTRLTVL.

The chain uses TRBV11-2 and TRBJ2-3, with D perhaps TRBD1 (6 bases). Germline V lookup: CDR1 SGHAT, CDR2 FQNNGV. The V end was cut by 5 bases, the J end by 4 bases, with 13 bases between. This CDR3 contains 14 residues. The CDR3 coding sequence is TGTGCCAGCAGCCCGCAGACAGGTTCAGATACGCAGTATTTT. Its translation: CASSPQTGSDTQYF.

V and J are TRBV7-9 and TRBJ1-3; D remains ambiguous. V dropped 5 bases and J dropped 2 bases, with 10 bases sitting between them. The CDR3 runs 14 residues. In germline, CDR1 is SEHNR, CDR2 FQNEAQ (reference sequence). The CDR3 DNA is TGTGCCAGCAGCGCCGGGTTCACTGGAAACACCATATATTTT. Its translation: CASSAGFTGNTIYF.

This clone was counted once. The DNA for the CDR3 is TGCATCACCTCTGGACTTACCTACAATGAGCAGTTCTTC. It translates to CITSGLTYNEQFF. The chain uses TRBV29-1 and TRBJ2-1, with D perhaps TRBD2 (5 bases). The CDR3 is 13 residues long. The germline V gene has CDR1 SQVTM and CDR2 ANQGSEA.

V and J are TRBV27 and TRBJ1-2; D possibly corresponds to TRBD1 (6 bases). Per the germline V gene, CDR1 is MNHEY and CDR2 is SMNVEV (reference sequence). V lost 0 bases and J lost 4, with 18 bases in between. This CDR3 is built from 17 residues. The CDR3 region is CASSLSHSTGRFYGYTF. The CDR3 nucleotides are TGTGCCAGCAGTTTATCCCACTCGACAGGCCGTTTCTATGGCTACACCTTC.

The chain joins TRBV2 to TRBJ1-1; 8 bases agree with TRBD1. The CDR3 spans 14 residues. Germline V gene lookup returns CDR1 SNHLY and CDR2 FYNNEI. Trimming removed 6 bases from V and 0 bases from J; junction bases left unmatched: 3. The chain's CDR3 is CASRDREVNTEAFF. The CDR3 coding sequence is TGTGCCAGCAGGGACAGGGAGGTGAACACTGAAGCTTTCTTT.

The chain uses TRBV18 and TRBJ1-2; 9 bases match TRBD1. The trim removed 4 bases at V and 4 bases at J, leaving 10 bases unmatched. The CDR3 length is 16 residues. Germline CDR1 KGHSH, CDR2 LQKENI. DNA of the CDR3: TGTGCCAGCTCACAGGGGACAGGGAGTCTGATCTATGGCTACACCTTC. As protein: CASSQGTGSLIYGYTF.

The chain joins TRBV3-1 (or the pseudogene TRBV3-2) to TRBJ2-1, with 7 positions matching TRBD2. This CDR3 has 15 residues. Looked up from germline, CDR1 is LGHDT and CDR2 is YNNKEL (reference sequence). With 1 base clipped from V and 9 bases from J, the junction kept 9 bases outside the gene matches. The CDR3 DNA is TGTGCCAGCAGCCAAGGGCTAGCGGTTTCTGGTGAGCAGTTCTTC. Translation: CASSQGLAVSGEQFF.

V gene TRBV7-9 combines with J gene TRBJ2-1; possible D gene TRBD2, 7 bases. In germline, CDR1 is SEHNR, CDR2 FQNEAQ (reference sequence). The CDR3 sequence is 13 residues long. The V and J ends lost 4 bases and 10 bases respectively, with 14 bases between them. CDR3: CASSSLGGGEQFF. CDR3 nucleotides: TGTGCCAGCAGCTCCCTAGGGGGAGGGGAGCAGTTCTTC.

The chain employs TRBV19 and TRBJ2-2; D may be TRBD2 (7 bases). The CDR3 spans 15 residues. Germline V CDR1 and CDR2: LNHDA, SQIVND (reference sequence). Trimming pared 8 bases from V and 3 bases from J, leaving 16 bases between. CDR3 loop: CASRRGGMDTGELFF. The CDR3 bases are TGTGCCAGTCGTAGGGGGGGCATGGACACCGGGGAGCTGTTTTTT.

In this sample, this clone turned up once. CDR3 in amino acids: CASKIPGQGGANEKLFF. CDR3 DNA: TGTGCCAGCAAGATTCCGGGACAGGGAGGGGCAAATGAAAAACTGTTTTTT. The J gene is TRBJ1-4, the V gene TRBV2; 9 bases are shared with TRBD1. This CDR3 comprises 17 residues. In germline, CDR1 is SNHLY, CDR2 FYNNEI. V lost 7 bases, J lost 5 bases, and 14 bases stayed unmatched.

The chain combines TRBV7-9 with TRBJ2-5; 10 bases match TRBD1. Germline-derived CDR1 and CDR2 are SEHNR and FQNEAQ (reference sequence). After removal of 5 bases from V and 2 bases from J, the junction contained 8 bases not matched to a gene. This CDR3 has 16 amino acids. The CDR3 reads CASSPWTGGNQETQYF. The CDR3 coding sequence is TGTGCCAGCAGCCCATGGACAGGGGGTAATCAAGAGACCCAGTACTTC.

Turning to this clone: Sequence at one end of the junction differs from germline and may be a read error. This chain links TRBV12-3 or TRBV12-4 with TRBJ1-5; a possible D gene is TRBD1 (6 bases). The CDR3 loop spans 12 amino acids. CDR3 region: CASRLGGQPQHF. The CDR3 DNA is TGTGCCAGCAGATTAGGGGGGCAGCCCCAGCATTTT.

The chain joins TRBV5-1 to TRBJ2-7; D gene ambiguous. V was trimmed by 2 bases and J by 2 bases, leaving 8 bases between them. CDR1 and CDR2 (germline): SGHRS, YFSETQ. This CDR3 region has 13 residues. The CDR3, as DNA: TGCGCCAGCAGCTTCGGCGGCGCCTACGAGCAGTACTTC. This encodes CASSFGGAYEQYF.

The V and J genes are TRBV24-1 and TRBJ2-2; the D call may be TRBD1 or TRBD2 (5 bases each). V lost 2 bases to trimming and J lost 5 bases, with 14 bases between them. This CDR3 comprises 16 residues. Germline V lookup: CDR1 KGHDR, CDR2 SFDVKD. CDR3 sequence (DNA): TGTGCCACCAGTGATTCGTCCGAAGGGACGACCGGGGAGCTGTTTTTT. This translates into CATSDSSEGTTGELFF.

This chain uses TRBV5-1 with TRBJ1-3; no definite D call. Trimming left V 4 bases short and J 0 bases short, with 11 bases between. This CDR3 is 15 amino acids long. Germline lookup yields CDR1 SGHRS and CDR2 YFSETQ. The CDR3 DNA follows: TGCGCCAGCAGCCCCGGACGGGACTCTGGAAACACCATATATTTT. Protein product: CASSPGRDSGNTIYF.